This entry features one TCR beta chain sequence. No antigen is known for it. The data were taken from a study of CD8 T cells in ankylosing spondylitis. Findings and caveats of the study: Some motif variants had been reported before (in reactive arthritis synovial fluid and blood). Disease-linked clones displayed a CD8+ phenotype and appeared relatively rarely in peripheral blood.

A single record per CDR3 protein comes from TCRdb applying MiXCR to the 5' RACE reads. The sample lists more than 150,000 distinct CDR3 sequences; about 20% were seen once. This sequence originates from a male donor aged 10-30 years with ankylosing spondylitis or in good health (not recorded which). What was sequenced was blood, either unsorted or a sorted T cell fraction (not recorded which).

CDR3 DNA: TGTGCCTGGGCGCTGGGAGCAGATACGCAGTATTTT. Translation: CAWALGADTQYF. V gene TRBV30 combines with J gene TRBJ2-3; TRBD2 is a possible D gene (5 bases). Deletions cut 5 bases from V and 4 bases from J, with 10 bases between. This CDR3 contains 12 residues. Germline assignment: CDR1 GTSNPN and CDR2 SVGIG (reference sequence). The variable domain in full, with the rest retrieved from reference TRBV30 and TRBJ2-3, is SQTIHQWPATLVQPVGSPLSLECTVEGTSNPNLYWYRQAAGRGLQLLFYSVGIGQISSEVPQNLSASRPQDRQFILSSKKLLLSDSGFYLCAWALGADTQYFGPGTRLTVL.